This entry is about one T cell receptor (beta chain). No antigen is known for it. These data are taken from a study of shared clonotypes between healthy human individuals. Study context: The study used three CD4 naive, three CD4 memory, two CD8 naive and one CD8 memory plate per donor. The study's findings and limits: Roughly 5% of naive CD4 clonotypes were shared across several donors. Rarefaction gave evidence that sorted-subset sequencing remained incomplete despite large depth.

This CDR3 is 13 amino acids long. Germline CDR1 is KGHSH and CDR2 is LQKENI. Trimming took off 2 bases at V and 7 bases at J, with 12 bases between the two ends. Assay used: immunoSEQ multiplex PCR; TCRdb lists only in-frame clones, some missing. The table includes some 2,500,000 clones, under 95% detected once. The receptor was derived from a man in his late teens or twenties in good health. Some clones in this sample may be carry-over from other donors' samples. The V call is TRBV18, the J call TRBJ2-7, with D hard to call. The sample comprised naive CD4+ T cells from PBMCs. Subset indicated: CD45RA+ positively selected. This CDR3 is CASSPIQVGEQYF. CDR3 DNA sequence: TGTGCCAGCTCACCAATCCAGGTTGGAGAGCAGTACTTC.